This TCR beta chain was identified during a study of CD8+ T cells in alopecia areata listed by TCRdb under 2018. For context, the study as a whole: Treated patients were enrolled in an open-label pilot trial of oral tofacitinib, 5 to 10 mg twice daily, for moderate-to-severe alopecia areata. Patients received tofacitinib for 6 to 18 months and were then followed off drug for 6 months to check for delayed response and recurrence. For the treated patients, the SALT score, which quantifies what percentage of scalp surface area is affected, served as the measure of disease severity. High-throughput TCRbeta sequencing was used to examine T cell clonal expansion in alopecia areata in both the C3H/HeJ mouse model and human patients. In humans, TCRbeta sequencing was performed on scalp tissue and on sorted CD4+ and CD8+ peripheral blood T cells from healthy controls and from patients with patchy or totalis/universalis alopecia areata. Tofacitinib-treated patients had biopsies at baseline and at 4 and 24 weeks of treatment, with a later scalp biopsy in several patients. Scalp clonality was compared across normal scalp (n=4), patchy alopecia areata scalp (n=8), and alopecia totalis/universalis scalp (n=8). RNA was obtained with the PAXgene miRNA kit for fixed scalp, the miRNeasy kit for PBMCs, and the RNeasy kit for mouse skin. immunoSEQ multiplex PCR using 35 Vbeta forward primers and 13 Jbeta reverse primers was used to amplify TCRbeta CDR3 regions. General findings and caveats noted by the study authors: During tofacitinib treatment, many expanded lesional clones stuck around in both scalp and blood, and this persistence may partly explain why relapse happens after treatment is stopped. Tofacitinib significantly decreased scalp clonality and the number of expanded CD8+ clones among the top 100 scalp clones. Resident alphabeta T cells in normal human skin are also sequenced, complicating scalp TCR repertoire analysis, unlike mouse skin dominated by gammadelta T cells. Because the treated cohort was small and had only one nonresponder, larger studies are needed to examine links between baseline CD8+ expansion and response. Compared with mice, TCR sequences shared between patients were less clear, possibly partly because of HLA diversity across the patient population. Compared with normal scalp, lesional scalp, particularly in alopecia totalis/universalis, had higher clonality and more expanded CD8+ clones, which suggests antigenic drive.

Library method: the immunoSEQ multiplex PCR assay. RNA was extracted from all samples and reverse transcribed into cDNA, which served as template for TCR sequencing. First-strand cDNA was synthesized using SuperScript III with a 2:1 mix of oligo-dT and random hexamers. A synthetic immune receptor repertoire was used to gauge amplification bias, and whatever bias remained was removed computationally. Regarding the original processing steps: Raw reads were preprocessed for error removal, and CDR3 was defined according to IMGT conventions as running from the conserved cysteine to phenylalanine. To get clonality, Shannon entropy was normalized by log2 of the number of productive unique TCRs and the result was subtracted from 1. Whether each scalp clone was CD4 or CD8 was inferred by checking scalp TCRbeta sequences against the CD4 and CD8 repertoires from sorted blood. Here the immuneACCESS table is served through TCRdb, limited to in-frame sequences with V and J called. Missing clones are a known gap in these copies; in checked studies unresolved V genes cover under half, and the rest lacks a known reason. Clonal size and the V and J genes are those of that table, whereas D and trimming came from the DNA. The sample table holds 150,000 to 200,000 clones, of which about three fifths were seen once. The ten largest clones represent 1% of the sample.

In its sample, this clone was seen once. Its antigen is still unknown. No base quality information exists; no much larger clone differs at one position. The time point label, as the study defines it: around 22 weeks on oral tofacitinib. The sample's treatment or condition, from its label and the paper: oral pan-JAK inhibitor, 5-10 mg twice daily. From alopecia areata patients, peripheral blood was collected along with lesional scalp punch biopsies. PBMCs were isolated by density centrifugation and stained for CD3, CD4 and CD8, and CD4+ and CD8+ T cells were sorted on a FACSAria. The sequenced sample was CD4+ T cells sorted from blood, obtained at week 24, from a patient treated with tofacitinib. The sequence came from a human donor with alopecia areata.

The DNA sequence is given as TGCAGCGTTGAAACCCAGTACTTC. It translates as CSVETQYF. The chain is made from TRBV29-1 and TRBJ1-2, with the D gene call left open. The assigned J gene may be wrong: the sequence end matches TRBJ2-5 better. The CDR3 contains 8 residues, cysteine and phenylalanine counted. The retained sequence is limited to the CDR3, 24 bases, with the frame set at the first base. CDR1 is given as SQVTM and CDR2 as ANQGSEA, both from the germline V gene.